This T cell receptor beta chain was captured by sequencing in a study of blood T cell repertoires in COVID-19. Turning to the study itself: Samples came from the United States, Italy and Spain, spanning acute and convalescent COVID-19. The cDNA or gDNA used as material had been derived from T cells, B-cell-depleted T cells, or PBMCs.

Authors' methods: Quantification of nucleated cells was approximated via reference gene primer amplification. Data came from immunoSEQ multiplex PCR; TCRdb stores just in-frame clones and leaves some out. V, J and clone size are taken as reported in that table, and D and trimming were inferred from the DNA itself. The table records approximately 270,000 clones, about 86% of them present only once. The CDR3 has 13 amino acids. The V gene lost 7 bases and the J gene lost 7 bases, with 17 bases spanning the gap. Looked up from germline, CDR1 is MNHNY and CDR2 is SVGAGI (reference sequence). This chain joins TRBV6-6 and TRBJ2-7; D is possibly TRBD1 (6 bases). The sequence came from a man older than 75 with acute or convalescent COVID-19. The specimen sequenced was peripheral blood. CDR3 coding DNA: TGTGCCAGCACCGACCCGACAGGCAGAGAGCAGTACTTC. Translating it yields CASTDPTGREQYF.